The T cell receptor (beta chain) under discussion was sequenced for a study of Tregs in tolerant kidney transplant recipients. This clone was recorded once. Clones were read by immunoSEQ multiplex PCR, and TCRdb kept only the in-frame ones, dropping some. The repertoire has around 50,000 clones, around 80% of them found once; the top ten carry 4.5% to 6.5%. The receptor was isolated from a human donor in good health. The sample consisted of CD4+ T cells from blood.

CDR3 sequence reads: CASSLIQGRGYTF. CDR3 in DNA: TGTGCCAGCAGCTTAATTCAGGGCCGAGGCTACACCTTC. The gene calls are TRBV13 and TRBJ1-2; D possibly corresponds to TRBD1 (5 bases). The CDR3 is 13 residues long. V lost 2 bases, J lost 8 bases, and 12 bases lay in between. Germline values: CDR1 PRHDT, CDR2 FYEKMQ (reference sequence).